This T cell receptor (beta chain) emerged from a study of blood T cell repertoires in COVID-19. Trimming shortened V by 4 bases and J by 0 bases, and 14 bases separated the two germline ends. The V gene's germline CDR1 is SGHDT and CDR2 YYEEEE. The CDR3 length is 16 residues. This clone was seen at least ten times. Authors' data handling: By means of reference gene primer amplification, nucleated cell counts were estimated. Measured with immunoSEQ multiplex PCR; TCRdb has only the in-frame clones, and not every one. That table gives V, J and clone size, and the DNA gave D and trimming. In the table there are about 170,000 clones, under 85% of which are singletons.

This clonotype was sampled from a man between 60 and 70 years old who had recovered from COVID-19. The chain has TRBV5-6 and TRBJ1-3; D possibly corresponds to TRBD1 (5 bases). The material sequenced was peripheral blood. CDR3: CASSPWGRVSGNTIYF. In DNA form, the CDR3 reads TGTGCCAGCAGCCCCTGGGGCAGGGTCTCTGGAAACACCATATATTTT.